This T cell receptor (beta chain) was found in a study of blood T cell repertoires in COVID-19. Study as a whole: Sites in the United States, Italy and Spain provided acute and convalescent COVID-19 samples.

TCRdb's table, derived via immunoSEQ multiplex PCR, lists solely in-frame clones and lacks some. The sample shows about 44,000 clones, 89% of them seen only once. The CDR3 consists of 13 residues. Looked up from germline, CDR1 is SNHLY and CDR2 is FYNNEI. The J segment lost 6 bases and the V segment lost 8 bases, leaving 9 bases of the junction unmatched. Material for sequencing was peripheral blood. This TCR came from a man between 65 and 85 years old with active COVID-19. The chain combines TRBV2 with TRBJ1-2; the match to TRBD1 covers 7 bases. The CDR3 reads CASGYRGIDGYTF. CDR3 nucleotides: TGTGCCAGCGGCTACAGGGGAATAGATGGCTACACCTTC.